The 16 T cell receptor beta chains reported below all come from one sample, sequenced in a study of cytomegalovirus exposure and HLA in healthy donors. PCR was performed using 60 Vbeta and 13 Jbeta primers. Here immunoSEQ multiplex PCR was the method, and the copy in TCRdb shows in-frame clones only, minus some. Among about 160,000 clones listed, 82% were seen once. Source material: PBMCs. Receptor source: a man between 45 and 60 years old in good health and CMV-seropositive.

This clone was detected only once. The rearrangement uses TRBV28 and TRBJ2-7, with 8 bases lining up with TRBD1. CDR1 and CDR2 from the germline V gene are MDHEN and SYDVKM. V gave up 7 bases and J gave up 3 bases; unmatched junction bases: 8. This CDR3 has 14 amino acids. DNA of the CDR3: TGTGCCAGCACCATCGGGACAGGACGCTACGAGCAGTACTTC. This gives the protein CASTIGTGRYEQYF.

V is TRBV25-1 and J is TRBJ2-1; 7 bases fit TRBD1. The CDR3 runs to 15 residues. Germline-derived CDR1 and CDR2 are MGHDK and SYGVNS. V shed 6 bases and J 3 bases; nucleotides not matched to a gene: 8. This CDR3 is CASREDRTIYNEQFF. CDR3 nucleotides: TGTGCCAGCAGGGAGGACAGGACCATCTACAATGAGCAGTTCTTC.

V and J are TRBV30 and TRBJ1-1; D gene ambiguous. The CDR3 length is 12 residues. Trimming took off 6 bases at V and 1 base at J, with 9 bases between the two ends. Per the germline V gene, CDR1 is GTSNPN and CDR2 is SVGIG (reference sequence). CDR3: CACGEANTEAFF. The CDR3 coding sequence is TGTGCCTGTGGCGAGGCGAACACTGAAGCTTTCTTT.

The chain uses TRBV5-1 and TRBJ2-7; 8 nucleotides align to TRBD2. The CDR3 has 14 residues. V shed 2 bases, J shed 1 base, and the junction held 2 bases outside the gene matches. Germline V gives CDR1 SGHRS, CDR2 YFSETQ. CDR3 residues: CASSFRLASYEQYF. The CDR3 coding sequence is TGCGCCAGCAGCTTCCGACTAGCGTCCTACGAGCAGTACTTC.

The chain has TRBV29-1 and TRBJ1-1, with D unresolved. Trimming pared 4 bases from V and 5 bases from J, leaving 8 bases between. Germline V gene sequence: CDR1 SQVTM, CDR2 ANQGSEA. There are 11 residues in the CDR3. CDR3 protein: CSVGGGTEAFF. CDR3 in DNA: TGCAGCGTTGGAGGAGGGACTGAAGCTTTCTTT.

This clone appeared a few times. The rearrangement links TRBV9 to TRBJ1-1, with 7 bases matching TRBD1. The germline CDR1 and CDR2 sequences are SGDLS and YYNGEE. This CDR3 spans 13 amino acids. The V gene end was trimmed by 0 bases and the J gene end by 4 bases; junction bases not matched to a gene: 0. CDR3 residues: CASSVDRGTEAFF. The DNA for the CDR3 is TGTGCCAGCAGCGTAGACAGGGGCACTGAAGCTTTCTTT.

CDR3 protein: CASSLVGRGYGYTF. The CDR3 DNA is TGTGCCAGCAGCTTAGTTGGAAGGGGCTATGGCTACACCTTC. The chain links TRBV7-9 to TRBJ1-2, with a possible D match to TRBD1 (5 bases). V was cut by 1 base and J by 4 bases, with 10 bases left in between. Germline CDR1 SEHNR, CDR2 FQNEAQ (reference sequence). CDR3 length: 14 residues.

The chain is built from TRBV19 and TRBJ2-7, with TRBD1 matching over 7 bases. The CDR3 covers 16 residues. Trimming at V came to 4 bases and at J to 1 base, leaving 10 bases not matched to a gene. CDR1 LNHDA and CDR2 SQIVND come from the germline V gene (reference sequence). CDR3 DNA: TGTGCCAGTAGTAGTCAGGGGACAGAGTGGTCCTACGAGCAGTACTTC. Protein sequence: CASSSQGTEWSYEQYF.

The chain joins TRBV29-1 to TRBJ2-7; possible D gene TRBD2, 5 bases. From germline, CDR1 is SQVTM and CDR2 ANQGSEA. The V end lost 7 bases, the J end lost 2 bases, and 21 bases lay between the germline ends. The CDR3 is 15 residues long. The CDR3 nucleotides read TGCAGCGCCAAGTTCGGGAACGGAGCAACCTACGAGCAGTACTTC. It is translated as CSAKFGNGATYEQYF.

The chain couples TRBV10-2 to TRBJ1-1, with 8 bases aligning to TRBD1. Per the germline V gene, CDR1 is WSHSY and CDR2 is SAAADI. Germline trimming cut 6 bases from V and 4 bases from J; bases unmatched to any gene: 1. The CDR3 runs to 12 residues. In DNA form, the CDR3 reads TGCGCCAGCAGAACAGGGGGCACTGAAGCTTTCTTT. It translates to CASRTGGTEAFF.

This clone showed up just a few times. The chain is built from TRBV30 and TRBJ1-2; the match to TRBD1 covers 8 bases. Unmatched junction bases numbered 4, after V lost 1 base and J lost 6 bases. CDR1 is GTSNPN, CDR2 SVGIG, per germline (reference sequence). This CDR3 has 13 residues. The CDR3 nucleotides read TGTGCCTGGAGTGGCCCAGGGGGCCATGGCTACACCTTC. Protein sequence: CAWSGPGGHGYTF.

The V call is TRBV4-1, the J call TRBJ1-1, with a weak D call TRBD1 (6 bases). The germline gives CDR1 MGHRA, CDR2 YSYEKL. The germline V and J ends were trimmed by 0 bases and 3 bases, with 11 bases remaining between them. CDR3 size: 15 residues. The CDR3 is CASSQERRGYTEAFF. In DNA, the CDR3 is TGCGCCAGCAGCCAAGAACGCAGGGGATACACTGAAGCTTTCTTT.

This clone was counted only a few times. This chain connects TRBV6-5 to TRBJ2-1; D remains ambiguous. The ends were cut back, 5 bases at V and 8 bases at J, with 16 bases in the middle. The CDR3 loop spans 14 amino acids. Germline assignment: CDR1 MNHEY and CDR2 SVGAGI. The CDR3 spells CASSGGSSSDEQFF. The DNA for the CDR3 is TGTGCCAGCAGTGGCGGCTCGTCCTCAGATGAGCAGTTCTTC.

This clone was detected only a few times. The V and J genes are TRBV6-1 and TRBJ2-7; 9 bases align to TRBD2. V trimming: 5 bases; J trimming: 3 bases; junction bases outside the gene matches: 8. The CDR3 is 15 residues long. Germline loops: CDR1 MNHNS, CDR2 SASEGT. CDR3 nucleotides: TGTGCCAGCAGTTCACGAGCGGGGGGCCGCTACGAGCAGTACTTC. It translates to CASSSRAGGRYEQYF.

This chain connects TRBV30 to TRBJ2-3; tentative D call: TRBD2 (6 bases). Per the germline V gene, CDR1 is GTSNPN and CDR2 is SVGIG (reference sequence). Trimming pared 4 bases from V and 2 bases from J, leaving 16 bases between. This CDR3 has 15 amino acids. The CDR3 reads CAWKRRASFTDTQYF. The CDR3 DNA sequence: TGTGCCTGGAAAAGGAGGGCCTCCTTCACAGATACGCAGTATTTT. Full variable domain (missing parts from reference TRBV30 and TRBJ2-3): SQTIHQWPATLVQPVGSPLSLECTVEGTSNPNLYWYRQAAGRGLQLLFYSVGIGQISSEVPQNLSASRPQDRQFILSSKKLLLSDSGFYLCAWKRRASFTDTQYFGPGTRLTVL.

Note on this clone: An end of the junction differs from the germline gene, which may be a read error. The chain joins TRBV11-1 to TRBJ2-5; D possibly corresponds to TRBD2 (5 bases). Germline lookup yields CDR1 SGHAT and CDR2 FQDESV (reference sequence). This CDR3 contains 13 residues. CDR3 region: CASSLGTERDQYF. For the CDR3, the DNA is TGTGCCAGCAGTTTAGGCACAGAACGGGACCAGTACTTC.